This T cell receptor (beta chain) is drawn from a study of cytomegalovirus exposure and HLA in healthy donors. About the study: A preliminary data release comprised about 85 million unique TCRs obtained from HLA-typed donors.

CDR3 size: 16 residues. Deletions cut 0 bases from V and 0 bases from J, with 15 bases between. The germline CDR1 and CDR2 sequences are SQVTM and ANQGSEA. PCR amplification relied on 60 Vbeta primers (plus 13 Jbeta primers). Only in-frame clones appear in the TCRdb table, and some are missing; sequencing was by immunoSEQ multiplex PCR. Among some 97,000 clones listed, 75% were seen once. The sequence derives from a woman between 18 and 29 years old in good health and CMV-seropositive. This chain links TRBV29-1 with TRBJ2-7, with no clear D. The sequencing input was PBMCs. The CDR3 DNA follows: TGCAGCGTTGAAGATCCGTTCAGCCCGGGCTCCTACGAGCAGTACTTC. Its protein is CSVEDPFSPGSYEQYF.